The clone carrying this T cell receptor beta chain was recorded at least ten times. Its antigen is undetermined. The data were obtained in a study of regulatory T cells in long-lasting Graves disease. Study at large: Antithyroid drug use was under 3 months in newly diagnosed Graves' patients.

As to time point: newly diagnosed GD, antithyroid drugs for less than 3 months. Making the TCR library involved RNA that had been extracted from PBMCs. Arm-PCR of CDR3 regions and iRepertoire HTBI primers were used to build TCR beta libraries. TCRdb analysed the multiplex PCR reads with MiXCR anew, one entry per CDR3 protein. The sample carries some 490,000 distinct CDR3 sequences, around 13% recorded once. General study points: Graves' patients with persistent disease showed TCR diversity lower than patients newly diagnosed.

Looked up from germline, CDR1 is LNHDA and CDR2 is SQIVND (reference sequence). CDR3 length: 14 residues. V shed 8 bases, J shed 4 bases, and the junction held 3 bases outside the gene matches. These data were also reused for a study on T cells in Graves' hyperthyroidism and ophthalmopathy. According to that study: An absence of ophthalmopathy progression within 18 months meant stable Graves' hyperthyroidism.

V and J are TRBV19 and TRBJ2-2; 11 nucleotides align to TRBD2. The sequence was collected from a woman between 25 and 40 years old with Graves disease. Sequenced material: peripheral blood mononuclear cells (PBMCs), taken at new diagnosis, from a patient treated with antithyroid drugs. The DNA for the CDR3 is TGTGCCAGTGTTAGCGGGAGGGGCACCGGGGAGCTGTTTTTT. Residues: CASVSGRGTGELFF.